These 15 T cell receptor beta chains came from one sample sequenced in a study of cytomegalovirus exposure and HLA in healthy donors. Researchers ran the PCR with 60 Vbeta and 13 Jbeta primers. Clones were read by immunoSEQ multiplex PCR, and TCRdb kept only the in-frame ones, dropping some. The data hold about 59,000 clones, with about 90% observed a single time. The sample consisted of PBMCs. The receptors were gathered from a man in his thirties or forties in good health and CMV-seropositive.

V usage is TRBV28 and J usage is TRBJ2-5; TRBD2 matches at 9 bases. Judging by the DNA end, TRBJ2-7 fits better; the J call may be wrong. Germline assignment: CDR1 MDHEN and CDR2 SYDVKM. This CDR3 spans 15 amino acids. CDR3 sequence (DNA): TGTGCCAGCAGTTTATATAGCGGGAGTAGGTACGAGCAGTACTTC. Translated: CASSLYSGSRYEQYF.

V gene TRBV11-3 combines with J gene TRBJ1-4, with D unclear. Trimming left V 1 base short and J 6 bases short, with 6 bases between. Looked up from germline, CDR1 is SGHNT and CDR2 is YENEEA. The CDR3 consists of 13 residues. CDR3 bases: TGTGCCAGCAGCTTAGTGCGGGATGAAAAACTGTTTTTT. It translates to CASSLVRDEKLFF.

The rearrangement uses TRBV6-1 and TRBJ2-7, with 7 bases identical to TRBD2. CDR3 size: 13 residues. The V gene end was trimmed by 9 bases and the J gene end by 0 bases; junction bases not matched to a gene: 5. Germline CDR1 is MNHNS and CDR2 is SASEGT. The CDR3 bases are TGTGCCAGTTCCCGGGACTACTCCTACGAGCAGTACTTC. Translating it yields CASSRDYSYEQYF.

The chain links TRBV7-6 to TRBJ2-7; 12 bases match TRBD1. The CDR3 covers 16 residues. The junction had 10 bases not matched to a gene; V was cut back by 5 bases and J by 5 bases. Per the germline V gene, CDR1 is SGHVS and CDR2 is FNYEAQ. The CDR3 DNA sequence: TGTGCCAGCAGCGGAACCCGGGACAGGGGGCGTAACGAGCAGTACTTC. Amino acid sequence: CASSGTRDRGRNEQYF. Full variable domain (rest looked up from reference TRBV7-6 and TRBJ2-7): GAGVSQSPRYKVTKRGQDVALRCDPISGHVSLYWYRQALGQGPEFLTYFNYEAQQDKSGLPNDRFSAERPEGSISTLTIQRTEQRDSAMYRCASSGTRDRGRNEQYFGPGTRLTVT.

The chain links TRBV29-1 to TRBJ2-5, with 8 bases matching TRBD1. V gave up 8 bases and J gave up 3 bases; unmatched junction bases: 2. The V gene's germline CDR1 is SQVTM and CDR2 ANQGSEA. The CDR3 extends over 11 amino acids. The chain's CDR3 is CSSDREETQYF. CDR3 DNA: TGCAGCTCGGACAGGGAAGAGACCCAGTACTTC. The full variable domain, with the rest looked up from reference TRBV29-1 and TRBJ2-5, is SAVISQKPSRDICQRGTSLTIQCQVDSQVTMMFWYRQQPGQSLTLIATANQGSEATYESGFVIDKFPISRPNLTFSTLTVSNMSPEDSSIYLCSSDREETQYFGPGTRLLVL.

The gene calls are TRBV7-9 and TRBJ2-2; 9 bases map to TRBD1. V lost 4 bases and J lost 3; bases outside the gene matches: 3. CDR3 length equals 15 residues. Per the germline V gene, CDR1 is SEHNR and CDR2 is FQNEAQ (reference sequence). This chain's CDR3 is CASSSGQGDTGELFF. The CDR3 DNA sequence: TGTGCCAGCAGCTCGGGACAGGGAGACACCGGGGAGCTGTTTTTT.

The gene calls are TRBV9 and TRBJ2-5; 7 bases fit TRBD1. This CDR3 is built from 16 residues. V gave up 3 bases and J gave up 4 bases; unmatched junction bases: 12. The germline CDR1 and CDR2 sequences are SGDLS and YYNGEE. CDR3 DNA: TGTGCCAGCAGCGACCGACAGGGAATTTTACGAGAGACCCAGTACTTC. Its translation is CASSDRQGILRETQYF. Combining the CDR3 with reference TRBV9 and TRBJ2-5 gives the whole variable domain DSGVTQTPKHLITATGQRVTLRCSPRSGDLSVYWYQQSLDQGLQFLIQYYNGEERAKGNILERFSAQQFPDLHSELNLSSLELGDSALYFCASSDRQGILRETQYFGPGTRLLVL.

The chain has TRBV5-7 and TRBJ1-1; D is undetermined. TRBV5-7 is an ORF, and what it does is uncertain. V dropped 0 bases and J dropped 2 bases, with 8 bases sitting between them. The CDR3 has 14 amino acids. CDR3 in DNA: TGTGCCAGCAGCTTGGCTCAGAACAACACTGAAGCTTTCTTT. Protein sequence: CASSLAQNNTEAFF.

The V gene is TRBV7-8, the J gene TRBJ2-3; D unresolved. This CDR3 has 15 residues. Germline loops: CDR1 SGHVS, CDR2 FQNEAQ. Trimming pared 0 bases from V and 6 bases from J, leaving 13 bases between. The chain's CDR3 is CASSLAVLGVDTQYF. CDR3 coding DNA: TGTGCCAGCAGCTTAGCGGTTCTAGGCGTGGATACGCAGTATTTT.

The chain links TRBV27 to TRBJ1-2; possibly TRBD1 for D (5 bases). The V gene's germline CDR1 is MNHEY and CDR2 SMNVEV (reference sequence). The CDR3 has 15 amino acids. The germline V and J ends were trimmed by 8 bases and 4 bases, with 20 bases remaining between them. CDR3 nucleotides: TGTGCCAGCTCCCCCCGCCCCGGGACTTCCTATGGCTACACCTTC. Amino acid sequence: CASSPRPGTSYGYTF.

The J gene is TRBJ2-7, the V gene TRBV7-2, with a weak D call TRBD2 (5 bases). CDR1 is SGHTA and CDR2 is FQGNSA in the germline V gene. Trimming cost V 1 base and J 0 bases, with 7 bases left between them. This CDR3 region has 14 residues. The CDR3 loop reads CASSLGRGSYEQYF. The CDR3 coding sequence is TGTGCCAGCAGCTTAGGACGGGGCTCCTACGAGCAGTACTTC.

This clone showed up just once. This CDR3 is CASSPAGTSGYEQYF. The CDR3 nucleotides read TGCGCCAGCAGCCCCGCCGGGACTAGCGGATACGAGCAGTACTTC. The V gene is TRBV4-1, the J gene TRBJ2-7, with 11 bases that match TRBD2. Germline V gene lookup returns CDR1 MGHRA and CDR2 YSYEKL. After removal of 4 bases from V and 4 bases from J, the junction contained 6 bases not matched to a gene. This CDR3 contains 15 residues.

This CDR3 is CASSSPGTGSDEQFF. CDR3 DNA sequence: TGTGCCAGCAGTTCCCCCGGGACAGGGTCGGATGAGCAGTTCTTC. The rearrangement uses TRBV28 and TRBJ2-1; 9 positions match TRBD1. The CDR3 spans 15 residues. The J segment lost 8 bases and the V segment lost 4 bases, leaving 9 bases of the junction unmatched. In germline, CDR1 is MDHEN, CDR2 SYDVKM.

This sequence joins TRBV5-8 and TRBJ2-1; perhaps TRBD2 as D (6 bases). Trimming took 1 base from V and 4 from J, leaving 12 bases between them. The CDR3 spans 15 residues. Per germline, CDR1 SGHTS and CDR2 YDEGEE. CDR3 DNA: TGTGCCAGCAGCTTGTGGGGGGAGGCTTACAATGAGCAGTTCTTC. It translates to CASSLWGEAYNEQFF.

The chain combines TRBV7-9 with TRBJ2-1, with 13 bases matching TRBD2. The CDR3 runs to 18 residues. Trimming took 5 bases from V and 8 from J; bases not matched to a gene: 15. Germline-derived CDR1 and CDR2 are SEHNR and FQNEAQ (reference sequence). The CDR3 here is CASSPGLAGVFVGDEQFF. The CDR3 DNA reads as TGTGCCAGCAGCCCCGGACTAGCGGGAGTTTTCGTTGGCGATGAGCAGTTCTTC.